A selection of T cell receptor beta chains follows, all from one sample in a study of CD8 T cells in Susac syndrome. One entry per CDR3 protein results from TCRdb running MiXCR on the immunoSEQ multiplex PCR reads. The sample shows some 96,000 distinct CDR3 sequences, just under 95% of them seen only once. Sequenced input: CD4+ T cells from PBMCs. The receptor source for this set is a human donor with Susac syndrome. CDR3s include the opening cysteine and the closing phenylalanine or tryptophan. The D gene is left open where the match is weak. Not all rows give a size; the values are once, few, many and, for expanded clones, a class.

>NA|TRBD1|TRBJ2-5|TRBV11-2
CASSPHGGQGRGETQYF
TGTGCCAGCAGCCCCCACGGGGGACAGGGTCGGGGAGAGACCCAGTACTTC
>NA|NA|TRBJ1-6|TRBV9
CASSVGSGRSPLHF
TGTGCCAGCAGCGTAGGGTCAGGGAGGTCACCCCTCCACTTT
>NA|NA|TRBJ1-5|TRBV30
CAWSGQNHQPQHF
TGTGCCTGGAGTGGACAGAACCATCAGCCCCAGCATTTT
>NA|TRBD1|TRBJ2-7|TRBV5-1
CASSGQGIYEQYF
TGCGCCAGCTCGGGACAGGGAATCTACGAGCAGTACTTC
>NA|TRBD2|TRBJ2-5|TRBV7-3
CASSPGLRGETQYF
TGTGCCAGCAGCCCGGGACTGCGGGGGGAGACCCAGTACTTC
>NA|TRBD2|TRBJ2-7|TRBV27
CAIRGLRNEQYF
TGTGCCATCCGGGGACTACGGAACGAGCAGTACTTC
>NA|NA|TRBJ1-2|TRBV7-2
CASSLEVLLGGYTF
TGTGCCAGCAGCTTAGAGGTGCTACTGGGGGGCTACACCTTC
>NA|TRBD2|TRBJ2-3|TRBV7-3
CASSFGRLAGGTDTQYF
TGTGCCAGCAGCTTCGGGAGACTAGCGGGGGGCACAGATACGCAGTATTTT
>NA|NA|TRBJ2-2|TRBV11-3
CASSPRGTGELFF
TGTGCCAGCAGCCCGAGGGGGACCGGGGAGCTGTTTTTT
>NA|NA|TRBJ1-6|TRBV7-2
CASSSVAGPYSPLHF
TGTGCCAGCAGCTCAGTAGCAGGCCCATATTCACCCCTCCACTTT
>few|TRBD1|TRBJ2-3|TRBV7-3
CASSFDRGTDTQYF
TGTGCCAGCAGCTTTGACAGGGGCACAGATACGCAGTATTTT
>once|NA|TRBJ2-5|TRBV19
CASSIQGSGETQYF
TGTGCCAGTAGTATACAGGGATCAGGAGAGACCCAGTACTTC
>NA|TRBD2|TRBJ2-5|TRBV5-1
CASSLGFGGSQETQYF
TGCGCCAGCAGCTTGGGGTTCGGGGGGTCCCAAGAGACCCAGTACTTC
>NA|NA|TRBJ2-1|TRBV29-1
CSVRLSHNEQFF
TGCAGCGTTCGTCTCAGCCACAATGAGCAGTTCTTC
>NA|NA|TRBJ1-1|TRBV23-1
CASAREKAFF
TGCGCCAGCGCGAGGGAAAAAGCTTTCTTT
>NA|TRBD2|TRBJ2-3|TRBV18
CASSPRQRGSTDTQYF
TGTGCCAGCTCACCACGTCAGCGGGGGAGCACAGATACGCAGTATTTT
>NA|TRBD1|TRBJ1-4|TRBV20-1
CSAWTGGGEKLFF
TGCAGTGCTTGGACAGGGGGGGGTGAAAAACTGTTTTTT
>NA|TRBD1|TRBJ1-5|TRBV29-1
CSAGQGSNQPQHF
TGCAGCGCAGGACAGGGAAGCAATCAGCCCCAGCATTTT
>NA|NA|TRBJ1-3|TRBV12-3/TRBV12-4
CASSGISGNTIYF
TGTGCCAGCAGTGGGATCTCTGGAAACACCATATATTTT
>NA|NA|TRBJ2-7|TRBV20-1
CSAVSDSLEAYEQYF
TGCAGTGCCGTTTCTGACTCCCTTGAGGCCTACGAGCAGTACTTC
>NA|TRBD2|TRBJ2-1|TRBV20-1
CSASRAGGERGNEQFF
TGCAGTGCTAGTAGGGCCGGGGGGGAGAGAGGGAATGAGCAGTTCTTC
>NA|NA|TRBJ2-7|TRBV30
CAWNQAYEQYF
TGTGCCTGGAACCAAGCGTACGAGCAGTACTTC
>NA|TRBD2|TRBJ2-7|TRBV30
CAWSAGLAVYEQYF
TGTGCCTGGAGTGCGGGACTAGCGGTCTACGAGCAGTACTTC
>once|NA|TRBJ2-5|TRBV20-1
CSARSAQQETQYF
TGCAGTGCTAGGTCGGCCCAACAAGAGACCCAGTACTTC
>NA|NA|TRBJ2-3|TRBV20-1
CSAEWRGTDTQYF
TGCAGTGCGGAGTGGCGGGGCACAGATACGCAGTATTTT
>NA|TRBD2|TRBJ2-1|TRBV5-4
CASSLVGGGYNEQFF
TGTGCCAGCAGCTTGGTCGGGGGGGGATACAATGAGCAGTTCTTC
>NA|NA|TRBJ2-7|TRBV27
CASSLNREAAGYF
TGTGCCAGCAGTCTGAATAGGGAGGCGGCCGGGTACTTC
>NA|NA|TRBJ1-5|TRBV2
CASSGGGSYQPQHF
TGTGCCAGCAGTGGGGGTGGGAGTTATCAGCCCCAGCATTTT
>NA|TRBD1|TRBJ2-7|TRBV30
CAWGKGAGEQYF
TGTGCCTGGGGGAAGGGGGCAGGCGAGCAGTACTTC
>NA|NA|TRBJ2-5|TRBV3-1
CASSQEYGTQYF
TGTGCCAGCAGCCAAGAGTATGGGACCCAGTACTTC
>NA|NA|TRBJ2-7|TRBV25-1
CASSQGPRFEQYF
TGTGCCAGCAGTCAGGGGCCGAGGTTCGAGCAGTACTTC
>once|TRBD1|TRBJ1-5|TRBV6-2/TRBV6-3
CASTTFTSGTDNQPQHF
TGTGCCAGCACTACCTTTACATCCGGGACAGACAATCAGCCCCAGCATTTT
>NA|NA|TRBJ2-7|TRBV15
CATSRAPGYEQYF
TGTGCCACCAGCAGAGCCCCCGGCTACGAGCAGTACTTC
>NA|NA|TRBJ2-3|TRBV9
CASSVEIGWGGSNTQYF
TGTGCCAGCAGCGTAGAGATCGGTTGGGGGGGCTCAAATACGCAGTATTTT
>NA|TRBD1|TRBJ2-3|TRBV12-3/TRBV12-4
CASSNRGPGTDTQYF
TGTGCCAGCAGTAACAGGGGGCCCGGAACAGATACGCAGTATTTT
>once|TRBD1|TRBJ1-5|TRBV4-3
CASSQNRGWGNQPQHF
TGCGCCAGCAGCCAGAACAGGGGATGGGGCAATCAGCCCCAGCATTTT
>NA|NA|TRBJ1-2|TRBV5-1
CASSLTSGYGYTF
TGCGCCAGCAGCTTGACCTCGGGTTATGGCTACACCTTC
>NA|TRBD1|TRBJ1-1|TRBV30
CAWSAAGTGGKAFF
TGTGCCTGGAGTGCGGCAGGGACAGGGGGGAAAGCTTTCTTT
>NA|NA|TRBJ2-6|TRBV5-1
CASSLGQPLSSGANVLTF
TGCGCCAGCAGCTTGGGACAACCTCTGAGCTCTGGGGCCAACGTCCTGACTTTC
>NA|NA|TRBJ2-3|TRBV18
CASSPGPTLTDTQYF
TGTGCCAGCTCACCCGGGCCCACCCTTACAGATACGCAGTATTTT
>NA|NA|TRBJ1-1|TRBV11-2
CASSPDRLSFTEAFF
TGTGCCAGCAGTCCAGACCGGCTGTCGTTCACTGAAGCTTTCTTT
>NA|NA|TRBJ1-6|TRBV3-1
CASSQVGGMYNSPLHF
TGTGCCAGCAGCCAAGTTGGGGGGATGTATAATTCACCCCTCCACTTT
>NA|NA|TRBJ1-5|TRBV19
CASSIEGYSNQPQHF
TGTGCCAGTAGTATAGAGGGATATAGCAATCAGCCCCAGCATTTT
>NA|NA|TRBJ2-2|TRBV20-1
CSARDVSNTGELFF
TGCAGTGCTAGGGACGTGTCGAACACCGGGGAGCTGTTTTTT
>NA|TRBD1|TRBJ1-3|TRBV30
CAWSRGQGNTIYF
TGTGCCTGGAGTAGGGGGCAAGGAAACACCATATATTTT
>NA|NA|TRBJ2-1|TRBV19
CASSIGDSNEQFF
TGTGCCAGTAGTATAGGAGACTCCAATGAGCAGTTCTTC
>NA|TRBD2|TRBJ2-7|TRBV4-1
CASSQREGSSYEQYF
TGCGCCAGCAGCCAACGGGAGGGGAGCTCCTACGAGCAGTACTTC
>NA|TRBD1|TRBJ2-4|TRBV28
CASTIRERDRKNIQYF
TGTGCCAGCACCATTAGAGAGAGGGACAGGAAAAACATTCAGTACTTC
>NA|NA|TRBJ2-7|TRBV9
CASSPRFEAHEQYF
TGTGCCAGCAGCCCTCGTTTTGAGGCCCACGAGCAGTACTTC
>NA|NA|TRBJ2-6|TRBV5-8
CASSFRGANVLTF
TGTGCCAGCAGCTTCCGAGGGGCCAACGTCCTGACTTTC
>NA|TRBD1|TRBJ1-1|TRBV5-1
CASSSWTGDTEAFF
TGCGCCAGCAGCTCCTGGACAGGGGACACTGAAGCTTTCTTT
>few|NA|TRBJ1-3|TRBV12-3/TRBV12-4
CASSLSGNTIYF
TGTGCCAGCAGTTTGAGTGGAAACACCATATATTTT
>NA|NA|TRBJ2-7|TRBV20-1
CSAFAGYEQYF
TGCAGTGCTTTTGCGGGGTACGAGCAGTACTTC
>once|TRBD2|TRBJ2-2|TRBV20-1
CSATKDFMAAGGPDTGELFF
TGCAGTGCCACAAAAGACTTCATGGCAGCGGGGGGGCCGGACACCGGGGAGCTGTTTTTT
>NA|NA|TRBJ2-5|TRBV6-5
CASGPRGETQYF
TGTGCCAGCGGCCCCAGGGGAGAGACCCAGTACTTC
>NA|NA|TRBJ2-4|TRBV12-3/TRBV12-4
CASSLSPLVDIQYF
TGTGCCAGCAGTTTAAGTCCCCTAGTAGACATTCAGTACTTC